Shown below are 10 T cell receptor beta chains from a single sample sequenced in a study of blood T cell repertoires in COVID-19. Sequenced by immunoSEQ multiplex PCR; TCRdb stores in-frame clones only, minus some. Found here are roughly 160,000 clones, around 85% of them singletons; the top ten hold 6.9%. The sample comprised peripheral blood. These receptor sequences come from a man at least 80 years old with COVID-19, enrolled during active disease.

V and J are TRBV13 and TRBJ1-5; D might be TRBD1 (6 bases). Looked up from germline, CDR1 is PRHDT and CDR2 is FYEKMQ (reference sequence). V was shortened by 6 bases and J by 6 bases, with 12 bases between the two germline ends. This CDR3 contains 13 residues. CDR3 sequence: CASSKGGGQPQHF. The CDR3 DNA follows: TGTGCCAGCAGTAAAGGGGGGGGTCAGCCCCAGCATTTT.

The V gene is TRBV18, the J gene TRBJ1-1, with 7 bases fitting TRBD1. This CDR3 comprises 13 residues. Per the germline V gene, CDR1 is KGHSH and CDR2 is LQKENI. The V segment lost 5 bases and the J segment 5 bases; nucleotides outside the gene matches: 5. The CDR3 nucleotides are TGTGCCAGCTCAAGTACAGGGGAGACTGAAGCTTTCTTT. Translated: CASSSTGETEAFF.

In nucleotides, the CDR3 is TGTGCCAGCAGGACTGGACTCACTGGAAACACCATATATTTT. Protein: CASRTGLTGNTIYF. The chain recombines TRBV6-5 with TRBJ1-3; D gene uncertain. From germline, CDR1 is MNHEY and CDR2 SVGAGI. The V and J ends lost 6 bases and 2 bases respectively, with 11 bases between them. The CDR3 consists of 14 residues.

This clone was seen a handful of times. The chain carries TRBV2 and TRBJ1-5, with TRBD1 matching over 8 bases. CDR1 and CDR2 from the germline V gene are SNHLY and FYNNEI. There are 15 residues in the CDR3. V trimming: 6 bases; J trimming: 0 bases; junction bases outside the gene matches: 4. The CDR3 loop reads CASRLTGDSNQPQHF. CDR3 nucleotide sequence: TGTGCCAGCAGGTTGACAGGGGATAGCAATCAGCCCCAGCATTTT.

This chain uses TRBV28 with TRBJ1-4; D gene unclear. V was trimmed by 6 bases and J by 0 bases, leaving 14 bases between them. This CDR3 contains 16 residues. Germline lookup yields CDR1 MDHEN and CDR2 SYDVKM. The CDR3 DNA follows: TGTGCCAGCAGCTCCCAGAGGGAGGCAACTAATGAAAAACTGTTTTTT. It yields the protein CASSSQREATNEKLFF.

The rearrangement joins TRBV7-8 to TRBJ1-1; possible D gene TRBD1, 5 bases. Looked up from germline, CDR1 is SGHVS and CDR2 is FQNEAQ. V lost 5 bases and J 6 bases, leaving 7 bases between the germline ends. The CDR3 runs to 11 residues. CDR3 region: CASSPRAEAFF. The CDR3 region has the DNA TGTGCCAGCAGCCCCAGGGCTGAAGCTTTCTTT.

The V gene is TRBV7-3, the J gene TRBJ1-1; 7 bases line up with TRBD1. CDR1 is SGHTA, CDR2 FQGTGA, per germline. The CDR3 has 14 amino acids. Trimming at V came to 4 bases and at J to 2 bases, leaving 4 bases not matched to a gene. This CDR3 reads CASSSGDRNTEAFF. The CDR3 nucleotides are TGTGCCAGCAGCTCAGGGGACAGAAACACTGAAGCTTTCTTT.

V is TRBV19 and J is TRBJ1-4; D not certain. The CDR3 totals 16 residues. Germline CDR1 and CDR2: LNHDA and SQIVND (reference sequence). Trimming took off 3 bases at V and 8 bases at J, with 19 bases between the two ends. The CDR3 protein is CASSIGGGQEWEKLFF. In DNA, the CDR3 is TGTGCCAGTAGTATCGGAGGCGGCCAGGAGTGGGAAAAACTGTTTTTT.

This rearrangement joins TRBV5-1 to TRBJ2-2; D perhaps matches TRBD2 (6 bases). Trimming removed 0 bases at V and 5 bases at J, with 8 bases between. The CDR3 totals 14 residues. Germline V gene data show CDR1 as SGHRS and CDR2 as YFSETQ. The CDR3 is CASSLAGVTGELFF. As DNA, the CDR3 is TGCGCCAGCAGCTTGGCGGGGGTTACCGGGGAGCTGTTTTTT.

The V call is TRBV6-5, the J call TRBJ1-1; TRBD1 might be the D (6 bases). The germline gives CDR1 MNHEY, CDR2 SVGAGI. The CDR3 is 13 residues long. The germline V and J ends were trimmed by 6 bases and 3 bases, with 11 bases remaining between them. The CDR3 is CASRDRDDTEAFF. CDR3 nucleotide sequence: TGTGCCAGCAGGGACAGAGATGACACTGAAGCTTTCTTT.